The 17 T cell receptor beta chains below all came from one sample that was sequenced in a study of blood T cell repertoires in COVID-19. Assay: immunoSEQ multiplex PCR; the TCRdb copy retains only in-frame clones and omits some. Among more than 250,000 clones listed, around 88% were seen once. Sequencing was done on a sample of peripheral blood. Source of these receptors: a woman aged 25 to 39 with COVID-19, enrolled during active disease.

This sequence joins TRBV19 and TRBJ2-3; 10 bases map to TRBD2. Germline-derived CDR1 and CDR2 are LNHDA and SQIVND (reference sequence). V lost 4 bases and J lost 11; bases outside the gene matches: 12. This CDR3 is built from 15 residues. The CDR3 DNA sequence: TGTGCCAGTAGTACGGCCGGGACTAGCGCCACCGGGCAGTATTTT. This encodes CASSTAGTSATGQYF.

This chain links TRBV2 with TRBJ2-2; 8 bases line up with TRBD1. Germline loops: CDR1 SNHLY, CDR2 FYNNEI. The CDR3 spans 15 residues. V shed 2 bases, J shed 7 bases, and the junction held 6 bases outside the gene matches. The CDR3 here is CASSEIVQGDGELFF. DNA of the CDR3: TGTGCCAGCAGTGAAATAGTACAGGGGGACGGGGAGCTGTTTTTT.

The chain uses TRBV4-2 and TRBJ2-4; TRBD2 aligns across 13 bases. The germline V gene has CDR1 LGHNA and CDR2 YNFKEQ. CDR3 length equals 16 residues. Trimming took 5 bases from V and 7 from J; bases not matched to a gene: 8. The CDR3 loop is CASSYGTSGEENIQYF. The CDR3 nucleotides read TGTGCCAGCAGCTACGGGACTAGCGGGGAGGAGAACATTCAGTACTTC.

This CDR3 reads CASSDPRTGGNQPQHF. CDR3 DNA sequence: TGTGCCAGCAGTGACCCACGGACAGGGGGCAATCAGCCCCAGCATTTT. The chain combines TRBV6-1 with TRBJ1-5; 9 bases fit TRBD1. The CDR3 extends over 16 amino acids. The J segment lost 2 bases and the V segment lost 3 bases, leaving 5 bases of the junction unmatched. The germline V gene has CDR1 MNHNS and CDR2 SASEGT.

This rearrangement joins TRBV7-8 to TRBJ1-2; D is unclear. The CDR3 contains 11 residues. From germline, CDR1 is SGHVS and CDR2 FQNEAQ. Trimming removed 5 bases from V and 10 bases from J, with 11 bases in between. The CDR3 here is CASSPGRIYTF. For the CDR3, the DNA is TGTGCCAGCAGCCCGGGGAGGATCTACACCTTC.

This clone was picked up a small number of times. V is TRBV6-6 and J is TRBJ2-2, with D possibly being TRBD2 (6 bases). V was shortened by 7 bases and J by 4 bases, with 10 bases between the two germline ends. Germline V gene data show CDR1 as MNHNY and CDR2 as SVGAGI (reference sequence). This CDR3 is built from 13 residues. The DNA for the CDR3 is TGTGCCAGCACGGGGGATTTCACCGGGGAGCTGTTTTTT. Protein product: CASTGDFTGELFF.

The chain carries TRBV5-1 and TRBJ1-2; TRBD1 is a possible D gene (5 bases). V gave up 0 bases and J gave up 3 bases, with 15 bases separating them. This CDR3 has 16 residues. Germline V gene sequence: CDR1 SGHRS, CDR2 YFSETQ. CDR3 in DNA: TGCGCCAGCAGCTTGGTTTCTGGGGCAGGACACTATGGCTACACCTTC. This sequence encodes CASSLVSGAGHYGYTF.

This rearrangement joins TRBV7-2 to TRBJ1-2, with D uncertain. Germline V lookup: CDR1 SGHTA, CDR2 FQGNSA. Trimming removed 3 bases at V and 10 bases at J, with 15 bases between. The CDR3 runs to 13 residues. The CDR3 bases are TGTGCCAGCAGCTTTTTTAGAGAATCAATCTACACCTTC. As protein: CASSFFRESIYTF.

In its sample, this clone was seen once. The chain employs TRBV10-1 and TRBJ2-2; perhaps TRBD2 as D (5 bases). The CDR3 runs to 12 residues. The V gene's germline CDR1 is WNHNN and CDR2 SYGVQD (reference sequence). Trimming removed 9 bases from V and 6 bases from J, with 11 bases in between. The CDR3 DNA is TGCGCCAGTGAGGGCCTGTCCGGGGAGCTGTTTTTT. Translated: CASEGLSGELFF.

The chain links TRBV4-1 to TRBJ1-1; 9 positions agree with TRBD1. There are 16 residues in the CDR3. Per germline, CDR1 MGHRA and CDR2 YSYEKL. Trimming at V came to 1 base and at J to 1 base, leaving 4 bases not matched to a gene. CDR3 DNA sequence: TGCGCCAGCAGCCAAGGCGACAGGGGGGCGAACACTGAAGCTTTCTTT. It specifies CASSQGDRGANTEAFF.

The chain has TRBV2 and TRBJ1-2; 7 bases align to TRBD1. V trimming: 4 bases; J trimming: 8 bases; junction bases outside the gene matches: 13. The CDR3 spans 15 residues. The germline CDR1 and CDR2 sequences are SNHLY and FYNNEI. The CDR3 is CASSGISQGRWGYTF. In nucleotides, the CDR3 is TGTGCCAGCAGTGGAATCTCACAGGGGCGGTGGGGCTACACCTTC.

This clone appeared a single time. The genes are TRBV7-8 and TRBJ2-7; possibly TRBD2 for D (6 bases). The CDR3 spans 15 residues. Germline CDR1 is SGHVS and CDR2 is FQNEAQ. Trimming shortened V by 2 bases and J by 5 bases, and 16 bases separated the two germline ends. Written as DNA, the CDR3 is TGTGCCAGCAGCTTAAGTGGGTTGCGGGACCACGAGCAGTACGTC. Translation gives CASSLSGLRDHEQYV.

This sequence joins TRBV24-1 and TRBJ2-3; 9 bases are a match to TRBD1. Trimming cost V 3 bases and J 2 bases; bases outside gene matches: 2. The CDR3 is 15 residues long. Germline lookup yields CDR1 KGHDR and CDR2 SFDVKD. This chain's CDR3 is CATSDTGGFTDTQYF. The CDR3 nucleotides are TGTGCCACCAGTGATACAGGGGGCTTCACAGATACGCAGTATTTT.

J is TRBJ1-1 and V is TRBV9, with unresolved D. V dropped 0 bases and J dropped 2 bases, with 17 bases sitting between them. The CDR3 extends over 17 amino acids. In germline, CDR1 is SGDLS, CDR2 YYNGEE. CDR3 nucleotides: TGTGCCAGCAGCGTAGATCCCTACCCGAGGCCTAACACTGAAGCTTTCTTT. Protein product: CASSVDPYPRPNTEAFF. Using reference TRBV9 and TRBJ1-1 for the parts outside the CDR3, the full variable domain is DSGVTQTPKHLITATGQRVTLRCSPRSGDLSVYWYQQSLDQGLQFLIQYYNGEERAKGNILERFSAQQFPDLHSELNLSSLELGDSALYFCASSVDPYPRPNTEAFFGQGTRLTVV.

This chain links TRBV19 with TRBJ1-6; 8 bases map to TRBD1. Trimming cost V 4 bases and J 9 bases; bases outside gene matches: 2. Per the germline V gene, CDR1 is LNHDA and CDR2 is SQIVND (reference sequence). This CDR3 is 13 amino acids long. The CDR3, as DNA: TGTGCCAGTAGTAGGACAGGGAGTTCACCCCTCCACTTT. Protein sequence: CASSRTGSSPLHF.

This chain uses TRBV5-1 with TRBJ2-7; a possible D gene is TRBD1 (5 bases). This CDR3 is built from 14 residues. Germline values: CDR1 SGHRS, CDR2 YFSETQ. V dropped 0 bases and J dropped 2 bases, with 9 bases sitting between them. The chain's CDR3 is CASSLGGATYEQYF. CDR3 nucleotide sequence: TGCGCCAGCAGCTTGGGTGGGGCGACCTACGAGCAGTACTTC.

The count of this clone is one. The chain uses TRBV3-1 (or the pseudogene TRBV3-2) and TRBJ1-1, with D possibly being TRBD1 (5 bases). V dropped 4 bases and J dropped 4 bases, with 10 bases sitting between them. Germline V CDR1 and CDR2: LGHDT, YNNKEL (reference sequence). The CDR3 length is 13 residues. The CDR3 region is CASSPAGGTEAFF. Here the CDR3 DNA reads TGTGCCAGCAGCCCAGCGGGGGGCACTGAAGCTTTCTTT.